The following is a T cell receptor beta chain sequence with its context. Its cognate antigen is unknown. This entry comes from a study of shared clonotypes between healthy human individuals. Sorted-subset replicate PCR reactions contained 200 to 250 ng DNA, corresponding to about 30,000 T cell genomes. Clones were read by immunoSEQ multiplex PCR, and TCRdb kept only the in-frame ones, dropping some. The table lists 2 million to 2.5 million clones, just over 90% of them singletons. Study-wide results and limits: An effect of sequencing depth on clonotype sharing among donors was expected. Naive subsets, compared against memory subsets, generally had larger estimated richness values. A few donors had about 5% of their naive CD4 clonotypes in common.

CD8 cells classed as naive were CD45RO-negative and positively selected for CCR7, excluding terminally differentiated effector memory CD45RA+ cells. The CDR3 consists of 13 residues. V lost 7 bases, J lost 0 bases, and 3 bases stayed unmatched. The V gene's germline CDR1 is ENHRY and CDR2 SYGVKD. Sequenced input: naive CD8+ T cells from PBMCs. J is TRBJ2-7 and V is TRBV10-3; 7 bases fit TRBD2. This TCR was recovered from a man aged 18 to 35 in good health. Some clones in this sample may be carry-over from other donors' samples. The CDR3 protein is CAITREDSYEQYF. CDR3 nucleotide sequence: TGTGCCATCACCCGGGAGGACTCCTACGAGCAGTACTTC.